This TCR beta chain comes out of a study of blood T cell repertoires in COVID-19. Germline V gene sequence: CDR1 GTSNPN, CDR2 SVGIG (reference sequence). Trimming removed 3 bases from V and 6 bases from J; junction bases left unmatched: 3. The CDR3 has 14 amino acids. Clones were read by immunoSEQ multiplex PCR, and TCRdb kept only the in-frame ones, dropping some. The data show about 90,000 clones, approximately 91% seen once. The source of this sequence is a woman aged 70 to 79 with acute or convalescent COVID-19. The chain joins TRBV30 to TRBJ2-1; 12 bases are shared with TRBD2. Sequenced sample: peripheral blood. The CDR3 sequence: CAWRTSGGGNEQFF. The CDR3, as DNA: TGTGCCTGGAGGACTAGCGGGGGTGGCAATGAGCAGTTCTTC.